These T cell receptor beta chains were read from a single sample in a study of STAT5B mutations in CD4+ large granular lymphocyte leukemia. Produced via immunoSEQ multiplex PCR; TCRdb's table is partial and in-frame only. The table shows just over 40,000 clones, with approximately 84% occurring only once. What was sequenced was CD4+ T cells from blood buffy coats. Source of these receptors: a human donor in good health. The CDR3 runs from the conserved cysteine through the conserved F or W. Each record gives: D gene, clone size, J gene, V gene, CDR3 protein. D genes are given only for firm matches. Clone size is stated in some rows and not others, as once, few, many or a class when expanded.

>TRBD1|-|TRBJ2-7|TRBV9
CASSPGTGPYEQYF
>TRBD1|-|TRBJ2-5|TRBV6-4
CASSVGTDKETQYF
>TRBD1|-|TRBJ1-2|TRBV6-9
CASSYFRGRGTF
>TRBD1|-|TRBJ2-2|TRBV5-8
CASSWTGMGTGELFF
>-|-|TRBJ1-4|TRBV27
CASSSQVQGGEKLFF
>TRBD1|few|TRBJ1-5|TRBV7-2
CASSFGTGSNQPQHF
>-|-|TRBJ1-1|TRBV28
CASGGRARRALGAFF
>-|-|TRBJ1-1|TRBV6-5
CASRNPTKNTEAFF
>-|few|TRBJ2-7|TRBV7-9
CASSFSYEQYF
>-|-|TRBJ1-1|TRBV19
CASCHSGGSTEAFF
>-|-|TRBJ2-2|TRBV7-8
CASSLSGYLGSGELFF
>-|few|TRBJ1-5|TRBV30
CAWSEQVDQPQHF
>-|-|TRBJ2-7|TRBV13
CASSSGLREPRGEQYF
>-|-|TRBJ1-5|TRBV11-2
CASSLQASAQPQHF
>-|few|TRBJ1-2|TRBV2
CASPKGDQGGYTF
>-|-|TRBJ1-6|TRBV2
CASRDSNSPLHF
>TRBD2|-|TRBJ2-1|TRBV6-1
CASRSGLAGGNEQFF
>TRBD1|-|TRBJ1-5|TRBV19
CASSIYAGGQSNQPQHF
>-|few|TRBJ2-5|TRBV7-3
CASSPSGMETQYF
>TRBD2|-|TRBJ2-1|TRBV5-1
CASSLIGRGGYNEQFF
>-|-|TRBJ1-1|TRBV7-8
CASYWQGNTEAFF
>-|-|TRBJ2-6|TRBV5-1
CASSLSGVGANVLTF
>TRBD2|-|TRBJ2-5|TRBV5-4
CASSLPGRGETQYF
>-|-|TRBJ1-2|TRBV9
CASSVATTDYGYTF
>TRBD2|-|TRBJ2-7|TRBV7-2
CASSLGTSDSYEQYF
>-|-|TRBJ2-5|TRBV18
CASSPRGRGETQYF
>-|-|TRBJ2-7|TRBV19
CASSIDLTGTGRPGPYEQYF
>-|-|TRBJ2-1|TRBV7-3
CASSFTGAYNEQFF
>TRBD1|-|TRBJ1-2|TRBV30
CARTQGADYGYTF
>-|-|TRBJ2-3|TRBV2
CASSERSAPNTDTQYF
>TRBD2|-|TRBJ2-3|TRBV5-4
CASSQLAGEADTQYF
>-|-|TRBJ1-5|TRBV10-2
CASTSYSNQPQHF
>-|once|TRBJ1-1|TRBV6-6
CASSYPMGSATEAFF
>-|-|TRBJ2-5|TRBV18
CASSPPLQGWGETQYF
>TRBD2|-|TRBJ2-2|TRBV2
CASSEATLLAANTGELFF
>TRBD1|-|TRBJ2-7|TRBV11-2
CASTRDRGDYEQYF
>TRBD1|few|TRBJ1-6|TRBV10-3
CAISLDRANSPLHF
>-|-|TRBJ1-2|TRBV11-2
CASSRRGPYGYTF